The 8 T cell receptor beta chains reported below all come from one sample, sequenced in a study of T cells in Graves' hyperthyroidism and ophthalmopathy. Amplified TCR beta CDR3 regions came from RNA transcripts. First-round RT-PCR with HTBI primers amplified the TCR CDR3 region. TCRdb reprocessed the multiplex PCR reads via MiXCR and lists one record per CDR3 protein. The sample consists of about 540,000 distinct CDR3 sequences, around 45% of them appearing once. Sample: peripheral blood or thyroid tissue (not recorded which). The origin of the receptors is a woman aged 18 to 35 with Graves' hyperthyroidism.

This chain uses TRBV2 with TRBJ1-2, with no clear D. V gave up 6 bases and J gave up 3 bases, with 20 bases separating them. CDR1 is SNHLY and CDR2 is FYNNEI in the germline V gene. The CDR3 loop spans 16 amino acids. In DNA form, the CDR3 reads TGTGCCAGCAGCTCGGACCTAGACGGGGAGGACTATGGCTACACCTTC. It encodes CASSSDLDGEDYGYTF.

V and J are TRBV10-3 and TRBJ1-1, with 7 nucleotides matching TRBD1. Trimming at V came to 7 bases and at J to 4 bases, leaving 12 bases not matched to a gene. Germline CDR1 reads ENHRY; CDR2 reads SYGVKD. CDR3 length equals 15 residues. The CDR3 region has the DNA TGTGCCATCACCGATTCGAAAGCAGGGGGCACTGAAGCTTTCTTT. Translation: CAITDSKAGGTEAFF.

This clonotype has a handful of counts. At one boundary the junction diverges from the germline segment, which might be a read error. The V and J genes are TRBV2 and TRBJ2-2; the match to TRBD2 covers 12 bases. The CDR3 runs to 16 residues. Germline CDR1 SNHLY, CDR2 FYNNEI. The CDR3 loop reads CATSDSTSGSFWELFF. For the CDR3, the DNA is TGTGCCACCAGTGATTCGACTAGCGGGAGCTTCTGGGAGCTGTTTTTT.

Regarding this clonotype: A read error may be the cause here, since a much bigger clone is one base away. The CDR3 loop reads CAISRTLSHGYTF. The CDR3 nucleotides read TGTGCCATCAGTCGAACCCTGAGTCATGGCTACACCTTC. This chain connects TRBV10-3 to TRBJ1-2, with D unclear. CDR1 is ENHRY, CDR2 SYGVKD, per germline. There are 13 residues in the CDR3. Trimming shortened V by 5 bases and J by 6 bases, and 13 bases separated the two germline ends.

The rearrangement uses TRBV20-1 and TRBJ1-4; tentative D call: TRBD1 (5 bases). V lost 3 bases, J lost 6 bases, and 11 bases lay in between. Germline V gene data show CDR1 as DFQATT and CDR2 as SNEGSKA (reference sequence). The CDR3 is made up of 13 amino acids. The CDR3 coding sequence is TGCAGTGCTAGCAGGGAGACCTATGAAAAACTGTTTTTT. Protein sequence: CSASRETYEKLFF.

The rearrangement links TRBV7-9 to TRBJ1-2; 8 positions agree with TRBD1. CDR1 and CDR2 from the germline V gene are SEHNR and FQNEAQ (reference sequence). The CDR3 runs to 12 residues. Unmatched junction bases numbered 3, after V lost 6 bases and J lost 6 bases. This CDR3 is CASRTGDNGYTF. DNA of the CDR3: TGTGCCAGCAGGACAGGGGACAATGGCTACACCTTC. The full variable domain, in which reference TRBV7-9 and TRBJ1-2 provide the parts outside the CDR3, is DTGVSQNPRHKITKRGQNVTFRCDPISEHNRLYWYRQTLGQGPEFLTYFQNEAQLEKSRLLSDRFSAERPKGSFSTLEIQRTEQGDSAMYLCASRTGDNGYTFGSGTRLTVV.

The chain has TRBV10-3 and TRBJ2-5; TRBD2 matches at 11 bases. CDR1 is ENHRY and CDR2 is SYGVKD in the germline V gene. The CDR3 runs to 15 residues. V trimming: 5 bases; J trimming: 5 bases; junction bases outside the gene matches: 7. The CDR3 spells CAISPLAGGRETQYF. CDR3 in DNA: TGTGCCATCAGTCCTCTAGCGGGAGGTCGGGAGACCCAGTACTTC.

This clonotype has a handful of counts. The CDR3 spells CSARDKGYQGVEAFF. The CDR3 DNA sequence: TGCAGTGCTAGAGATAAGGGGTATCAGGGGGTTGAAGCTTTCTTT. The rearrangement uses TRBV20-1 and TRBJ1-1; 7 bases line up with TRBD1. In germline, CDR1 is DFQATT, CDR2 SNEGSKA (reference sequence). V lost 0 bases and J lost 7; bases outside the gene matches: 11. This CDR3 has 15 residues.